These 20 T cell receptor beta chains were all obtained from the same sample, sequenced in a study of cytotoxic CD8 clonotypes in ibrutinib-treated CLL. Sequencing used immunoSEQ multiplex PCR; TCRdb keeps in-frame clones, though not all of them. The table includes about 200,000 clones, more than 65% detected once. This material consisted of PBMCs, taken after 12 months of ibrutinib treatment. The receptors here all came from a human donor with chronic lymphocytic leukemia.

The chain links TRBV13 to TRBJ1-1; D may be TRBD1 (6 bases). CDR3 length equals 16 residues. Germline V gene data show CDR1 as PRHDT and CDR2 as FYEKMQ (reference sequence). V shed 0 bases and J shed 4 bases, with 15 bases lying between them. The chain's CDR3 is CASSLGRTEVGTEAFF. The DNA for the CDR3 is TGTGCCAGCAGCTTAGGGCGGACAGAGGTGGGCACTGAAGCTTTCTTT.

The chain recombines TRBV29-1 with TRBJ2-1; D call uncertain. CDR1 and CDR2 (germline): SQVTM, ANQGSEA. V was pared by 6 bases and J by 6 bases, with 9 bases between. CDR3 length equals 11 residues. The CDR3 loop reads CSVNPGNEQFF. Here the CDR3 DNA reads TGCAGCGTCAACCCCGGCAATGAGCAGTTCTTC.

This clone was observed a handful of times. The chain links TRBV7-3 to TRBJ1-2, with D possibly being TRBD1 (6 bases). There are 13 residues in the CDR3. The germline V gene encodes CDR1 SGHTA and CDR2 FQGTGA. Trimming shortened V by 5 bases and J by 4 bases, and 11 bases separated the two germline ends. CDR3 coding DNA: TGTGCCAGCAGCGCCGGGACAAGCTATGGCTACACCTTC. This gives the protein CASSAGTSYGYTF. Drawing the rest from reference TRBV7-3 and TRBJ1-2, the complete variable domain is GAGVSQTPSNKVTEKGKYVELRCDPISGHTALYWYRQSLGQGPEFLIYFQGTGAADDSGLPNDRFFAVRPEGSVSTLKIQRTERGDSAVYLCASSAGTSYGYTFGSGTRLTVV.

The chain carries TRBV6-6 and TRBJ2-7; no reliable D call. The CDR3 has 13 residues. The ends were cut back, 5 bases at V and 3 bases at J, with 11 bases in the middle. The germline gives CDR1 MNHNY, CDR2 SVGAGI (reference sequence). CDR3 region: CASSALRYYEQYF. The CDR3 DNA sequence: TGTGCCAGCAGTGCCCTCAGGTACTACGAGCAGTACTTC.

The rearrangement joins TRBV28 to TRBJ1-5; D might be TRBD1 (5 bases). Looked up from germline, CDR1 is MDHEN and CDR2 is SYDVKM. The V end lost 2 bases, the J end lost 9 bases, and 8 bases lay between the germline ends. This CDR3 contains 12 residues. The CDR3 bases are TGTGCCAGCAGTTTAGGGGGACGGCCCCAGCATTTT. Protein product: CASSLGGRPQHF.

CDR3 DNA sequence: TGTGCCAGCAGTTCTGACAGGGTTAGCTCCTACGAGCAGTACTTC. As protein: CASSSDRVSSYEQYF. This sequence joins TRBV11-2 and TRBJ2-7, with 7 bases lining up with TRBD1. With 6 bases clipped from V and 0 bases from J, the junction kept 8 bases outside the gene matches. CDR1 SGHAT and CDR2 FQNNGV come from the germline V gene. This CDR3 is 15 amino acids long.

The V and J genes are TRBV6-4 and TRBJ2-7; either TRBD1 or TRBD2 may fit D (7 bases each). Germline CDR1 MRHNA, CDR2 SNTAGT. The CDR3 loop spans 15 amino acids. V lost 6 bases and J lost 2, with 17 bases in between. The DNA for the CDR3 is TGTGCCAGCAGCCCCCAGGGAGGGGGCCCCTACGAGCAGTACTTC. Amino acids: CASSPQGGGPYEQYF.

This clone was detected only once. The chain uses TRBV5-1 and TRBJ2-7; TRBD1 matches 9 bases. Germline V gene sequence: CDR1 SGHRS, CDR2 YFSETQ. CDR3 size: 16 residues. V dropped 2 bases and J dropped 4; count of bases not matched to a gene: 10. Written as DNA, the CDR3 is TGCGCCAGCAGCTTTGGGACAGGGTTGGCAGGATACGAGCAGTACTTC. Its translation is CASSFGTGLAGYEQYF. Full variable domain (missing parts from reference TRBV5-1 and TRBJ2-7): KAGVTQTPRYLIKTRGQQVTLSCSPISGHRSVSWYQQTPGQGLQFLFEYFSETQRNKGNFPGRFSGRQFSNSRSEMNVSTLELGDSALYLCASSFGTGLAGYEQYFGPGTRLTVT.

The genes are TRBV30 and TRBJ1-6, with a tentative D call TRBD1 (5 bases). V lost 2 bases and J lost 6, with 8 bases in between. There are 13 residues in the CDR3. Germline lookup yields CDR1 GTSNPN and CDR2 SVGIG (reference sequence). In nucleotides, the CDR3 is TGTGCCTGGAGTCACAGGAGTAATTCACCCCTCCACTTT. It specifies CAWSHRSNSPLHF.

The genes are TRBV30 and TRBJ1-5; a possible D gene is TRBD1 (6 bases). The germline gives CDR1 GTSNPN, CDR2 SVGIG (reference sequence). V lost 3 bases and J lost 0, with 21 bases in between. The CDR3 has 18 residues. The CDR3 protein is CAWRPGHRLTASNQPQHF. CDR3 coding DNA: TGTGCCTGGAGGCCGGGACACCGGTTAACAGCTAGCAATCAGCCCCAGCATTTT.

The V and J genes are TRBV7-2 and TRBJ1-2, with D unclear. Between the trimmed V and J ends, which lost 5 bases and 4 bases, there was a span of 20 bases. Germline V gene sequence: CDR1 SGHTA, CDR2 FQGNSA. This CDR3 comprises 16 residues. CDR3 DNA: TGTGCCAGCAGCCCGGGTTCGGGATCTACGGGCTATGGCTACACCTTC. It codes for CASSPGSGSTGYGYTF.

The chain uses TRBV2 and TRBJ1-1; D uncertain. Trimming took off 5 bases at V and 4 bases at J, with 14 bases between the two ends. The CDR3 runs 14 residues. Germline V lookup: CDR1 SNHLY, CDR2 FYNNEI. DNA of the CDR3: TGTGCCAGCAGTTCCCCTTTCCTTAGCACTGAAGCTTTCTTT. Its translation: CASSSPFLSTEAFF.

This clone was observed once. The rearrangement uses TRBV2 and TRBJ2-7; the D is unclear. The CDR3 is 14 residues long. Per the germline V gene, CDR1 is SNHLY and CDR2 is FYNNEI. Trimming took 2 bases from V and 0 from J, leaving 8 bases between them. CDR3 sequence: CASSEQVFSYEQYF. The CDR3 bases are TGTGCCAGCAGTGAACAGGTCTTCTCCTACGAGCAGTACTTC. Based on the CDR3 plus reference TRBV2 and TRBJ2-7, the full variable domain is EPEVTQTPSHQVTQMGQEVILRCVPISNHLYFYWYRQILGQKVEFLVSFYNNEISEKSEIFDDQFSVERPDGSNFTLKIRSTKLEDSAMYFCASSEQVFSYEQYFGPGTRLTVT.

The chain recombines TRBV27 with TRBJ2-7; D may be TRBD2 (5 bases). Germline V lookup: CDR1 MNHEY, CDR2 SMNVEV (reference sequence). The CDR3 is 14 amino acids. V was trimmed by 7 bases and J by 0 bases, leaving 13 bases between them. The DNA for the CDR3 is TGTGCCAGCAAGAATAGGGCGGGCTCCTACGAGCAGTACTTC. Translating it yields CASKNRAGSYEQYF.

The chain combines TRBV5-4 with TRBJ1-1; no firm D call. This CDR3 has 12 residues. Per germline, CDR1 SGHNT and CDR2 YYREEE (reference sequence). Trimming took off 2 bases at V and 1 base at J, with 3 bases between the two ends. CDR3: CASSFPNTEAFF. As DNA, the CDR3 is TGTGCCAGCAGCTTCCCGAACACTGAAGCTTTCTTT.

The genes are TRBV7-3 and TRBJ2-3; D remains ambiguous. The germline gives CDR1 SGHTA, CDR2 FQGTGA. V lost 9 bases and J lost 4, with 8 bases in between. There are 11 residues in the CDR3. CDR3 amino acids: CASGTSDTQYF. The DNA for the CDR3 is TGTGCCAGTGGTACGTCAGATACGCAGTATTTT.

The chain recombines TRBV7-2 with TRBJ1-4, with D hard to call. The CDR3 runs to 14 residues. From germline, CDR1 is SGHTA and CDR2 FQGNSA. Trimming took off 3 bases at V and 4 bases at J, with 9 bases between the two ends. The DNA for the CDR3 is TGTGCCAGCAGCTTTGGGTATGGTAATGAAAAACTGTTTTTT. The encoded protein is CASSFGYGNEKLFF.

This clone has a single count. The rearrangement joins TRBV30 to TRBJ1-4; the D is unclear. The germline V and J ends were trimmed by 7 bases and 4 bases, with 10 bases remaining between them. This CDR3 is built from 12 residues. Germline V gene data show CDR1 as GTSNPN and CDR2 as SVGIG (reference sequence). The CDR3 DNA follows: TGTGCCTCAGGACGGATTAATGAAAAACTGTTTTTT. It encodes CASGRINEKLFF.

The rearrangement links TRBV15 to TRBJ2-2; D gene uncertain. There are 13 residues in the CDR3. In germline, CDR1 is LNHNV, CDR2 YYDKDF (reference sequence). Trimming stripped 4 bases from V and 4 bases from J, with 7 bases between. This CDR3 reads CATSTLSTGELFF. The CDR3 DNA follows: TGTGCCACCAGCACCCTCAGCACCGGGGAGCTGTTTTTT. The variable domain in full, with the rest retrieved from reference TRBV15 and TRBJ2-2, is DAMVIQNPRYQVTQFGKPVTLSCSQTLNHNVMYWYQQKSSQAPKLLFHYYDKDFNNEADTPDNFQSRRPNTSFCFLDIRSPGLGDTAMYLCATSTLSTGELFFGEGSRLTVL.

The CDR3 nucleotides read TGTGCCAGCAGTTACTCGACTTCAGGATTTAATGAAAAACTGTTTTTT. This codes for CASSYSTSGFNEKLFF. J is TRBJ1-4 and V is TRBV6-6, with D uncertain. This CDR3 comprises 16 residues. With 0 bases removed from V and 4 bases from J, the gap between germline ends came to 12 bases. The germline gives CDR1 MNHNY, CDR2 SVGAGI (reference sequence).